These 8 T cell receptor beta chains came from one sample sequenced in a study of Graves' ophthalmopathy and Graves' hyperthyroidism. Researchers took RNA transcripts and amplified TCR beta CDR3 regions from them. HTBI primers served in a first-round RT-PCR, which a second-round multiplex PCR followed. TCRdb ran MiXCR on the multiplex PCR reads and lists one entry per CDR3 protein. The data show 650,000 to 900,000 distinct CDR3 sequences, 40% seen once. Sequenced sample: peripheral blood. The receptors shown here come from an adult man with Graves' ophthalmopathy.

For this clonotype: The junction and the germline gene differ at one end; a read error may be behind it. The rearrangement links TRBV10-3 to TRBJ1-6; TRBD1 matches at 7 bases. The CDR3 is 18 amino acids. The V gene's germline CDR1 is ENHRY and CDR2 SYGVKD. Here the CDR3 reads CASSPPRQGSSYNSPLHF. The CDR3 bases are TGTGCCAGCAGTCCGCCCAGACAGGGATCCTCCTATAATTCACCCCTCCACTTT.

This clonotype occurred many times. Since a much larger clone is just one base distant, this may be a read error. The chain joins TRBV7-2 to TRBJ2-7; no firm D call. This CDR3 contains 11 residues. Germline V gene sequence: CDR1 SGHTA, CDR2 FQGNSA. V lost 6 bases and J 1 base, leaving 4 bases between the germline ends. The CDR3 is CASRLSYEQYF. CDR3 coding DNA: TGTGCCAGCAGGTTATCCTACGAGCAGTACTTC.

The V call is TRBV12-3 or TRBV12-4, the J call TRBJ2-7; possibly TRBD2 for D (6 bases). The CDR3 sequence is 14 residues long. Deletions cut 5 bases from V and 2 bases from J, with 13 bases between. Here the CDR3 reads CASSRSGPTYEQYF. The CDR3 DNA sequence: TGTGCCAGCAGTCGTAGCGGACCGACCTACGAGCAGTACTTC.

This clonotype has more than one count but fewer than ten. The rearrangement joins TRBV10-2 to TRBJ1-6; 10 bases agree with TRBD1. The CDR3 length is 16 residues. V was pared by 6 bases and J by 5 bases, with 7 bases of the junction left unmatched. The germline V gene has CDR1 WSHSY and CDR2 SAAADI. CDR3 protein: CASSGQTGGNNSPLHF. The CDR3 coding sequence is TGCGCCAGCAGCGGACAGACAGGGGGCAATAATTCACCCCTCCACTTT.

This clonotype was seen repeatedly, ten times or more. This sequence joins TRBV10-3 and TRBJ2-7; 8 positions match TRBD2. Germline CDR1 ENHRY, CDR2 SYGVKD. The J segment lost 4 bases and the V segment lost 6 bases, leaving 5 bases of the junction unmatched. The CDR3 has 13 residues. The CDR3 coding sequence is TGTGCCATCAGCCAGCGGGAGAATTACGAGCAGTACTTC. This sequence encodes CAISQRENYEQYF.

Ten or more counts support this clonotype. The chain links TRBV15 to TRBJ2-7; 7 positions agree with TRBD2. The length of the CDR3 is 17 residues. V lost 5 bases to trimming and J lost 2 bases; unmatched junction nucleotides: 15. Germline values: CDR1 LNHNV, CDR2 YYDKDF (reference sequence). CDR3 DNA sequence: TGTGCCACCAGCGATATAGTGCTGACGGGGGGAACCTACGAGCAGTACTTC. As protein: CATSDIVLTGGTYEQYF.

This clonotype was seen just once. This rearrangement joins TRBV7-9 to TRBJ2-3; 13 nucleotides match TRBD2. V lost 5 bases, J lost 4 bases, and 9 bases stayed unmatched. The CDR3 length is 17 residues. Germline assignment: CDR1 SEHNR and CDR2 FQNEAQ (reference sequence). As DNA, the CDR3 is TGTGCCAGCAGCGAGAGACTAGCGGGGGGCGCCTCAGATACGCAGTATTTT. Its translation: CASSERLAGGASDTQYF.

This clonotype was observed a handful of times. The chain has TRBV5-1 and TRBJ1-1, with TRBD1 as a possible D gene (5 bases). The CDR3 contains 15 residues. V was pared by 4 bases and J by 7 bases, with 20 bases between. Germline assignment: CDR1 SGHRS and CDR2 YFSETQ. CDR3 sequence: CASSLSTGRGGEAFF. In nucleotides, the CDR3 is TGCGCCAGCAGCCTATCAACGGGGAGGGGAGGTGAAGCTTTCTTT.